The source of this TCR beta chain is a study of T cell responses to AZD1222 COVID-19 vaccine. General study results and limits: Regions 160-218 and 743-854 held dominance among vaccine-associated CD4 TCRs, which spanned spike.

Trimming took 4 bases from V and 0 from J, leaving 7 bases between them. CDR3 length: 13 residues. Germline CDR1 reads SGHNT; CDR2 reads YYREEE (reference sequence). On this clone itself: The target antigen is unknown.

The protocol was immunoSEQ multiplex PCR, while the TCRdb copy is restricted to in-frame clones and leaves out a portion. The profile covers some 74,000 clones, with around 90% appearing a single time and around 1.2% taken by the ten largest. The V gene is TRBV5-4, the J gene TRBJ1-2, with D hard to call. The receptor's source is an adult who received the AZD1222 COVID-19 vaccine. This sample comprised peripheral blood, obtained 28 days after the second AZD1222 dose. The CDR3 DNA sequence: TGTGCCAGCAGCCTGATTTCTAACTATGGCTACACCTTC. Translated, it gives CASSLISNYGYTF.